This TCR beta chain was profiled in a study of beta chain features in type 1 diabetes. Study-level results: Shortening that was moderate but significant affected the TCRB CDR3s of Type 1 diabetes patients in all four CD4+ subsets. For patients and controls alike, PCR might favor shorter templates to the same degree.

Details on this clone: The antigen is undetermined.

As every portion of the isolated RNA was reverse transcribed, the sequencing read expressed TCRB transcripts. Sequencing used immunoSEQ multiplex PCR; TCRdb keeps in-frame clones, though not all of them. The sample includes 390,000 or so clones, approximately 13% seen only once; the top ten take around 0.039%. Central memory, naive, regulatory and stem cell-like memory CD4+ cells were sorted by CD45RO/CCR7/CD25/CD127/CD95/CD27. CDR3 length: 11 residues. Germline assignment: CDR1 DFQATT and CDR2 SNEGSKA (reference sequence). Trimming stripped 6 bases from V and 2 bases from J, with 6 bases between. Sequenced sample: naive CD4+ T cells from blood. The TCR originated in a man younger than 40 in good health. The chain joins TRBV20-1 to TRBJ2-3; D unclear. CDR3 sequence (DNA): TGCAGTGCCACGAACACAGATACGCAGTATTTT. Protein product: CSATNTDTQYF.